The 6 T cell receptor beta chains reported below all come from one sample, sequenced in a study of control samples from healthy donors and cancer patients. Profiling relied on immunoSEQ multiplex PCR, and the TCRdb table lists in-frame clones only, not all of them. The sample lists about 150,000 clones, 85% to 95% occurring once. Sequencing input: blood. The receptors here all came from a man in his forties or fifties in good health.

The V call is TRBV5-6, the J call TRBJ1-1; perhaps TRBD1 as D (5 bases). Trimming shortened V by 0 bases and J by 2 bases, and 14 bases separated the two germline ends. Germline V gene lookup returns CDR1 SGHDT and CDR2 YYEEEE. The CDR3 contains 16 residues. Written as DNA, the CDR3 is TGTGCCAGCAGCTTGGCCGGCAGGGATGGTAACACTGAAGCTTTCTTT. The encoded protein is CASSLAGRDGNTEAFF.

CDR3 sequence (DNA): TGTGCCAGCAGTTTAGGGGGCGGGCATGAAAAACTGTTTTTT. Its translation is CASSLGGGHEKLFF. This rearrangement joins TRBV28 to TRBJ1-4; perhaps TRBD1 as D (6 bases). CDR3 length: 14 amino acids. The V gene lost 2 bases and the J gene lost 6 bases, with 10 bases spanning the gap. Germline CDR1 is MDHEN and CDR2 is SYDVKM.

J is TRBJ2-7 and V is TRBV6-5, with D tentatively TRBD1 (5 bases). Trimming took 6 bases from V and 6 from J, leaving 15 bases between them. CDR1 MNHEY and CDR2 SVGAGI come from the germline V gene. CDR3 length: 13 amino acids. The CDR3 nucleotides read TGTGCCAGCAGGGTGAGCAGGGTTTCCGAGCAGTACTTC. Its protein is CASRVSRVSEQYF.

This clone was found once. The J gene is TRBJ2-1, the V gene TRBV3-1 (or the pseudogene TRBV3-2); D is ambiguous. The CDR3 spans 14 residues. Germline-derived CDR1 and CDR2 are LGHDT and YNNKEL (reference sequence). Trimming shortened V by 1 base and J by 7 bases, and 11 bases separated the two germline ends. The CDR3 nucleotides read TGTGCCAGCAGCCAAGCCCCTCTGGTGAATGAGCAGTTCTTC. This sequence encodes CASSQAPLVNEQFF.

This clone was detected once. The chain joins TRBV29-1 to TRBJ2-5; D unclear. This CDR3 region has 14 residues. V dropped 1 base and J dropped 2 bases, with 11 bases sitting between them. Germline loops: CDR1 SQVTM, CDR2 ANQGSEA. The CDR3 DNA reads as TGCAGCGTTGAAGGGTTGCCCACTCAAGAGACCCAGTACTTC. Amino acids: CSVEGLPTQETQYF.

The chain carries TRBV3-1 (or the pseudogene TRBV3-2) and TRBJ1-1, with D possibly TRBD1 on 6 matching bases. CDR1 is LGHDT, CDR2 YNNKEL, per germline (reference sequence). Trimming shortened V by 4 bases and J by 2 bases, and 11 bases separated the two germline ends. The CDR3 spans 14 residues. The CDR3 region has the DNA TGTGCCAGCAGCCTTCGGACAGCTAACACTGAAGCTTTCTTT. Translated, it gives CASSLRTANTEAFF.